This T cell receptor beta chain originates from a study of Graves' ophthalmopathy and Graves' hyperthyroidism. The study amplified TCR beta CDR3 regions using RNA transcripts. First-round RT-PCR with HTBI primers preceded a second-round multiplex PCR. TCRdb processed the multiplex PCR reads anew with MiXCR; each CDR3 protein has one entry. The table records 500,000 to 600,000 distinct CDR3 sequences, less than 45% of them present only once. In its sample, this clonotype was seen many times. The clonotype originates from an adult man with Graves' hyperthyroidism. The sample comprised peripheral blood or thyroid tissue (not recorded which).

CDR3 residues: CASGKIPEQPQHF. The DNA for the CDR3 is TGTGCCAGCGGGAAAATCCCGGAGCAGCCCCAGCATTTT. V and J are TRBV2 and TRBJ1-5; no reliable D call. The CDR3 runs 13 residues. Trimming removed 8 bases at V and 7 bases at J, with 15 bases between. Germline V gene lookup returns CDR1 SNHLY and CDR2 FYNNEI.